The clone carrying this TCR beta chain occurred once. This sample was included in a study of blood T cells in healthy people across ages. Primers used in a second PCR of roughly 7 to 11 cycles were a sample-barcoded 5' primer and a J-beta primer mix. TCRdb reanalysed the 5' RACE reads using MiXCR and keeps one entry per CDR3 protein. The data hold some 1.5 million distinct CDR3 sequences, with roughly 28% observed a single time. CDR3 length: 14 residues. With 6 bases removed from V and 4 bases from J, the gap between germline ends came to 16 bases. CDR1 is SGHRS, CDR2 YFSETQ, per germline. The receptor comes from a young woman in good health. What was sequenced was blood. V gene TRBV5-1 combines with J gene TRBJ1-2; D is uncertain. The CDR3 DNA reads TGCGCCAGCATCGGTGCGGAACAGACCTATGGCTACACCTTC. Translating gives CASIGAEQTYGYTF.